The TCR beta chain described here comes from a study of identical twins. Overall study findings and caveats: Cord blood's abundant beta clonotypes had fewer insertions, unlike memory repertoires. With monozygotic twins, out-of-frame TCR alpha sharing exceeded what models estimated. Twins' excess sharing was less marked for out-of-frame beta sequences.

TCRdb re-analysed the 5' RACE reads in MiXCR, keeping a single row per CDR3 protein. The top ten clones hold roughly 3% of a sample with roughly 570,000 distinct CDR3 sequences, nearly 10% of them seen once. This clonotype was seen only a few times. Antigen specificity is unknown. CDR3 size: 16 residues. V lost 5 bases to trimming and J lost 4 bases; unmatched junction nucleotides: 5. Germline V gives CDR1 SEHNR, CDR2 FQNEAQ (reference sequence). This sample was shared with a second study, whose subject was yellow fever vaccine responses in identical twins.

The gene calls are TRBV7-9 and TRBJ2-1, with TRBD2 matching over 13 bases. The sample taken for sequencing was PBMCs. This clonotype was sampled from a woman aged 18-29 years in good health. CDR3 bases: TGTGCCAGCAGCCCCGGACTAGCGGGGGATTACAATGAGCAGTTCTTC. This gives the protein CASSPGLAGDYNEQFF.